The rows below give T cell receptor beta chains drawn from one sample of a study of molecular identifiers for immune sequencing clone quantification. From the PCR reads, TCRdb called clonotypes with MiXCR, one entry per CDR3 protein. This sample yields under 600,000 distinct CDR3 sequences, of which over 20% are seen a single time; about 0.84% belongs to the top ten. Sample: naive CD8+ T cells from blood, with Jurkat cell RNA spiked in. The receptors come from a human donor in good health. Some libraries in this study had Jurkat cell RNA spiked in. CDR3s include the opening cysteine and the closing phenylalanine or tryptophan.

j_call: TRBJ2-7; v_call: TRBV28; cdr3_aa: CASSLRVTGGYEQYF
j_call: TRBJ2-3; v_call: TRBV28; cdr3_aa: CATTVTTSGRVTDTQYF
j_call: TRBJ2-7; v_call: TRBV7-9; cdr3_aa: CASSPGLSYEQYF
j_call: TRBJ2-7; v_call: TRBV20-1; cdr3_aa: CSARSRQVPSYEQYF
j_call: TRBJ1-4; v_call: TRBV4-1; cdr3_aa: CASSQVRGGEKLFF
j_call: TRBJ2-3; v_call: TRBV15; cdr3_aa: CATSRAQVLYPDSTDTQYF
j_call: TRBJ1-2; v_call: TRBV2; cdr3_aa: CASSGQGYGYTF
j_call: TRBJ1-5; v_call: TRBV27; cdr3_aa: CASSVRGPNQPQHF
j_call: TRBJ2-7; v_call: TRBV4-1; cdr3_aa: CASSQMRGDFYEQYF
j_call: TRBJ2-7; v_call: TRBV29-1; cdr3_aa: CSVRAGYEQYF
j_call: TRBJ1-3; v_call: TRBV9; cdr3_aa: CASSPYRDGNTIYF
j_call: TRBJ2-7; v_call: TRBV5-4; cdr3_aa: CASSLERRPHEQYF
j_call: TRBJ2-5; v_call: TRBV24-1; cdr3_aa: CATRAGPYQETQYF
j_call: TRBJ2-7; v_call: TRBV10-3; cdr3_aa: CAISESRETRTYEQYF
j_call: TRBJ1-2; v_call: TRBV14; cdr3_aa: CASSQDRTSQGYTF
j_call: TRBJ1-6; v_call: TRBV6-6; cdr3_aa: CASSESPDQYNSPLHF
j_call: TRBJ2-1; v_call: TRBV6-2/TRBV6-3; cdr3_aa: CASTSGDEQFF
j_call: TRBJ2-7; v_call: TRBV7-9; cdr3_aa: CASSYGQAAYEQYF
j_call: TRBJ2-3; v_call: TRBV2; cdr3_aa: CASSSQGLAGDAQYF
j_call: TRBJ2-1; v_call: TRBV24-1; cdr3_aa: CATSDLGQGYYNEQFF